A single sample is the source of the 10 T cell receptor beta chains below, sequenced in a study of cytomegalovirus exposure and HLA in healthy donors. The data were produced by immunoSEQ multiplex PCR, yet TCRdb's version contains in-frame clones alone and is incomplete. The sample carries about 130,000 clones, about 90% recorded once. Sequencing was done on a sample of PBMCs. These receptors were obtained from a man aged 30-40 years in good health and CMV-seronegative.

This rearrangement joins TRBV5-4 to TRBJ1-2; no reliable D call. Germline-derived CDR1 and CDR2 are SGHNT and YYREEE (reference sequence). The V end lost 0 bases, the J end lost 8 bases, and 11 bases lay between the germline ends. The CDR3 contains 13 residues. The DNA for the CDR3 is TGTGCCAGCAGCTTGGGGCGGGAGCGGGGCTACACCTTC. This gives the protein CASSLGRERGYTF.

The chain has TRBV6-5 and TRBJ1-3; D is undetermined. Germline V gene sequence: CDR1 MNHEY, CDR2 SVGAGI. V was trimmed by 0 bases and J by 0 bases, leaving 9 bases between them. The CDR3 is 16 residues long. The CDR3 nucleotides are TGTGCCAGCAGTTACTCGAGGGCAGCCTCTGGAAACACCATATATTTT. Its translation is CASSYSRAASGNTIYF.

The chain carries TRBV25-1 and TRBJ2-5, with 9 bases identical to TRBD2. V was clipped by 6 bases and J by 1 base; unmatched bases: 15. Germline values: CDR1 MGHDK, CDR2 SYGVNS. The CDR3 is 18 residues long. As DNA, the CDR3 is TGTGCCAGCAGCTGGAGTAGGCGGGAGGGCCTACGCCAAGAGACCCAGTACTTC. Amino acid sequence: CASSWSRREGLRQETQYF. The entire variable domain, with the rest obtained from reference TRBV25-1 and TRBJ2-5, is as follows: EADIYQTPRYLVIGTGKKITLECSQTMGHDKMYWYQQDPGMELHLIHYSYGVNSTEKGDLSSESTVSRIRTEHFPLTLESARPSHTSQYLCASSWSRREGLRQETQYFGPGTRLLVL.

The chain links TRBV2 to TRBJ2-7, with TRBD2 matching over 12 bases. J gave up 2 bases and V 6 bases, and 8 bases lay outside the gene matches. The CDR3 contains 16 residues. Per the germline V gene, CDR1 is SNHLY and CDR2 is FYNNEI. CDR3 DNA: TGTGCCAGCAGAGACTCGAGACTAGCGGGAGCCTACGAGCAGTACTTC. It translates to CASRDSRLAGAYEQYF.

The chain joins TRBV7-5 to TRBJ1-3; the DNA was not compared with TRBD1, the D call given in the table. TRBV7-5 is a pseudogene segment. The CDR3 loop spans 15 amino acids. The CDR3, as DNA: TGTGCCAGAAGCCTCAGGGGGCTCTCTGGAAACACCATATATTTT. It yields the protein CARSLRGLSGNTIYF.

The V gene is TRBV5-4, the J gene TRBJ2-7; D perhaps matches TRBD2 (6 bases). CDR3 length equals 14 residues. Germline V gene sequence: CDR1 SGHNT, CDR2 YYREEE (reference sequence). Trimming cost V 0 bases and J 2 bases, with 9 bases left between them. CDR3 residues: CASSLGGAAYEQYF. The CDR3 DNA sequence: TGTGCCAGCAGCTTGGGCGGGGCTGCCTACGAGCAGTACTTC.

The rearrangement links TRBV7-8 to TRBJ2-1; no reliable D call. This CDR3 region has 15 residues. Trimming took off 1 base at V and 0 bases at J, with 7 bases between the two ends. In germline, CDR1 is SGHVS, CDR2 FQNEAQ. DNA for the CDR3: TGTGCCAGCAGCTTAGTGGCTGACTCCTACAATGAGCAGTTCTTC. Translation gives CASSLVADSYNEQFF.

The gene calls are TRBV5-1 and TRBJ2-7; TRBD2 aligns across 10 bases. The trim removed 0 bases at V and 4 bases at J, leaving 4 bases unmatched. CDR1 is SGHRS, CDR2 YFSETQ, per germline. CDR3 length equals 15 residues. CDR3 coding DNA: TGCGCCAGCAGCTTGGTAGCGGGAGGAGGATACGAGCAGTACTTC. Translated, it gives CASSLVAGGGYEQYF.

CDR3 DNA: TGTGCCAGCACGTCTAGCGGTTCTTTAGCACGGCAGTATTTT. Encoded protein: CASTSSGSLARQYF. V gene TRBV27 combines with J gene TRBJ2-3; 7 bases map to TRBD2. The CDR3 sequence is 14 residues long. Germline V gives CDR1 MNHEY, CDR2 SMNVEV (reference sequence). The ends lost 7 bases at V and 11 bases at J; junction bases unmatched: 15.

The chain couples TRBV7-3 to TRBJ2-3; 11 bases fit TRBD1. V lost 2 bases, J lost 3 bases, and 4 bases stayed unmatched. The length of the CDR3 is 16 residues. Per the germline V gene, CDR1 is SGHTA and CDR2 is FQGTGA. CDR3 in amino acids: CASSLLGQGATDTQYF. CDR3 nucleotides: TGTGCCAGCAGCTTACTTGGACAGGGGGCAACAGATACGCAGTATTTT.